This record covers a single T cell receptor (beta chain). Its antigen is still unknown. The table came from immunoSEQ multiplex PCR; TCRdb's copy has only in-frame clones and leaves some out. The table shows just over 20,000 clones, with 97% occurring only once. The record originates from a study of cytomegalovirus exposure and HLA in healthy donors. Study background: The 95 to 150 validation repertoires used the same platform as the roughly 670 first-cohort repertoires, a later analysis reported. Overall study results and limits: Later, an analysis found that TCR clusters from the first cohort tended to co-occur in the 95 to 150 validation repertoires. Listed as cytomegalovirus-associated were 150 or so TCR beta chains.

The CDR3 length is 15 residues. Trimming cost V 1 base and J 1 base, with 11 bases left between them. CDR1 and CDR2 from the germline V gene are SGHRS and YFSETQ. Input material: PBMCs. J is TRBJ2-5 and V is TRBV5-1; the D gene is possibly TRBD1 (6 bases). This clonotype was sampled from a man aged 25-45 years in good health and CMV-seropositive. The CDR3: CASSLLGGTQETQYF. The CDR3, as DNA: TGCGCCAGCAGCTTGCTTGGGGGCACCCAAGAGACCCAGTACTTC.